This record covers a single T cell receptor beta chain. The table came from immunoSEQ multiplex PCR; TCRdb's copy has only in-frame clones and leaves some out. Of a few hundred thousand clones in the sample, around 80% were seen once. The data are from a study of blood T cell repertoires in COVID-19. Study summary: PBMCs, B-cell-depleted T cells, or T cells were the source of the cDNA or gDNA that made up the material.

This CDR3 has 13 amino acids. The V gene lost 0 bases and the J gene lost 8 bases, with 11 bases spanning the gap. Per germline, CDR1 SGHRS and CDR2 YFSETQ. The chain joins TRBV5-1 to TRBJ1-1; no clear D. Specimen: peripheral blood. This clonotype originated in a man aged 40-49 years who had recovered from COVID-19. CDR3 bases: TGCGCCAGCAGCTTGGGGGCAAGGCAGGAAGCTTTCTTT. Translating it yields CASSLGARQEAFF.